This T cell receptor (beta chain) was captured by sequencing in a study of blood T cell repertoires in COVID-19 (dated by TCRdb to about 2020). About the investigation overall: The collaborator samples originated in the United States, Italy and Spain and spanned the acute and convalescent phases of COVID-19. Samples were obtained from the ongoing ImmuneRACE study (first 160 participants) and from approximately 1,200 subjects provided by 6 global collaborators. HLA class I and class II types, where available, came from metadata supplied by the sample provider rather than from assay-based typing. The dataset comprised deeply sampled blood TCRbeta repertoires from subjects exposed to, actively infected with, or recovered from COVID-19. The material from the prospective study consisted of cDNA or gDNA derived from T cells, B-cell-depleted T cells, or PBMCs. A de-identified subject ID, COVID-19 status, age in years and sex were almost always included in the sample metadata. A freely available public database, intended as a resource for researchers studying the immune response to SARS-CoV-2, is where the repertoires were released. Beyond this particular receptor, the publication reports: How much clinical and demographic metadata was included differed by source and by participant, and the metadata was provided uncurated.

The CDR3 covers 16 residues, taking in both the cysteine and the phenylalanine. Here the CDR3 DNA is all that survives: 48 bases in frame from base 1. V is clipped by 1 base and J by 5 bases, and the sequence between their germline boundaries is 17 bases long. CDR1 and CDR2 were assigned from the germline V gene as SGHDN and FVKESK. TCRbeta CDR3 regions were amplified from genomic DNA by means of the immunoSEQ Assay, a bias-controlled multiplex PCR. Regarding the original processing steps: Nucleated cell counts per sample were estimated from amplification of reference gene primers within the assay. Sequence reads were collapsed and filtered to measure the absolute abundance of every unique TCRbeta CDR3 rearrangement. For each sample, productive Simpson clonality was calculated as the square root of Simpson's diversity index over productive rearrangements. In its TCRdb copy, this immuneACCESS table keeps in-frame sequences only and misses some clones. Where compared with another copy, unresolved V genes explain less than half of these, and the others have no known cause. The DNA gave D and trimming, while V, J and clone size come from that table. This sample has 70,000 to 95,000 clones in its table, and 80% to 90% of those were observed once. The top ten clonotypes cover less than 3% of the sample.

One collaborating source in Seattle enrolled patients during active infection and followed them longitudinally through the course of disease. Whole blood was collected in K2EDTA tubes by collaborating institutions according to the institutions' own protocols. For TCRbeta analysis, collaborators shipped samples as frozen whole blood, isolated PBMCs, or DNA extracted from either of those sample types. A remark on this clone: Its antigen target is currently unknown. No base qualities exist here, and no much larger clone lies one base off it.

This receptor was identified in a man aged 50 to 59 with COVID-19, enrolled during active disease. The chain uses TRBV14 and TRBJ2-5; a tentative D call is TRBD2 (6 bases match). The sample comprised peripheral blood. This receptor has the CDR3 CASSQVGGVRGETQYF. Here is the DNA: TGTGCCAGCAGCCAAGTGGGCGGGGTCCGTGGGGAGACCCAGTACTTC.